The 19 T cell receptor beta chains below were found in one sample sequenced in a study of CD8 T cell repertoires and HIV-1 epitope variants. Sequencing was performed with immunoSEQ multiplex PCR; in TCRdb, only in-frame clones are kept and a portion is missing. In the table there are 4,700 or so clones, about two thirds of which are singletons. No cognate antigen is known for these TCRs. Sequencing was done on a sample of cultured CD8+ T cells derived from PBMCs. These receptor sequences come from a male donor with HIV.

The V and J genes are TRBV19 and TRBJ2-1; the D gene is possibly TRBD2 (6 bases). Germline V CDR1 and CDR2: LNHDA, SQIVND (reference sequence). The CDR3 length is 15 residues. Trimming stripped 5 bases from V and 3 bases from J, with 14 bases between. The chain's CDR3 is CASSPQGLLYNEQFF. CDR3 DNA: TGTGCCAGTAGTCCCCAGGGACTCCTCTACAATGAGCAGTTCTTC.

This clone was detected only a few times. The CDR3 is CASSLASRQNEQYF. The CDR3 bases are TGTGCCAGCAGCTTAGCGAGTCGGCAGAACGAGCAGTACTTC. The chain couples TRBV7-8 to TRBJ2-7; D not resolved. Germline values: CDR1 SGHVS, CDR2 FQNEAQ. V was pared by 0 bases and J by 5 bases, with 11 bases between. This CDR3 comprises 14 residues. Full variable domain (remainder filled in from reference TRBV7-8 and TRBJ2-7): GAGVSQSPRYKVAKRGQDVALRCDPISGHVSLFWYQQALGQGPEFLTYFQNEAQLDKSGLPSDRFFAERPEGSVSTLKIQRTQQEDSAVYLCASSLASRQNEQYFGPGTRLTVT.

The CDR3 protein is CASSQVRQGLNYGYTF. CDR3 coding DNA: TGTGCCAGCAGCCAGGTACGGCAGGGACTAAACTATGGCTACACCTTC. This chain uses TRBV13 with TRBJ1-2; D is perhaps TRBD1 (5 bases). Germline loops: CDR1 PRHDT, CDR2 FYEKMQ (reference sequence). V shed 5 bases and J shed 2 bases, with 18 bases lying between them. The CDR3 is made up of 16 amino acids. The full variable domain, rest sourced from reference TRBV13 and TRBJ1-2, is AAGVIQSPRHLIKEKRETATLKCYPIPRHDTVYWYQQGPGQDPQFLISFYEKMQSDKGSIPDRFSAQQFSDYHSELNMSSLELGDSALYFCASSQVRQGLNYGYTFGSGTRLTVV.

The V call is TRBV11-1, the J call TRBJ2-5; D gene ambiguous. The CDR3 extends over 13 amino acids. V lost 5 bases and J lost 5, with 12 bases in between. Per germline, CDR1 SGHAT and CDR2 FQDESV (reference sequence). DNA for the CDR3: TGTGCCAGCAGCCACTCTTCGGCGGAGACCCAGTACTTC. Protein sequence: CASSHSSAETQYF.

V is TRBV4-2 and J is TRBJ2-2; tentatively, D is TRBD1 (5 bases). The CDR3 is made up of 18 amino acids. V lost 0 bases and J 7 bases, leaving 21 bases between the germline ends. Germline lookup yields CDR1 LGHNA and CDR2 YNFKEQ. The CDR3 DNA is TGTGCCAGCAGCCAAGATGAAAGAGCAGGCCTAGGGGACGGGGAGCTGTTTTTT. Translated, it gives CASSQDERAGLGDGELFF.

The chain couples TRBV5-1 to TRBJ1-5; D might be TRBD1 (5 bases). Trimming removed 0 bases from V and 3 bases from J, with 7 bases in between. The CDR3 covers 14 residues. Looked up from germline, CDR1 is SGHRS and CDR2 is YFSETQ. CDR3 in amino acids: CASSLEGTNQPQHF. The CDR3 DNA is TGCGCCAGCAGCTTGGAAGGGACCAATCAGCCCCAGCATTTT.

In this sample, this clone is large. This chain connects TRBV5-6 to TRBJ2-7; D might be TRBD1 (5 bases). V lost 4 bases and J lost 2, with 13 bases in between. Germline loops: CDR1 SGHDT, CDR2 YYEEEE. The CDR3 length is 14 residues. The CDR3 nucleotides are TGTGCCAGCAGCGACTCGACAGTTACCTACGAGCAGTACTTC. Protein: CASSDSTVTYEQYF.

The chain links TRBV7-3 to TRBJ2-1; 9 positions agree with TRBD1. Looked up from germline, CDR1 is SGHTA and CDR2 is FQGTGA. Unmatched junction bases numbered 1, after V lost 2 bases and J lost 2 bases. The CDR3 is 15 residues long. CDR3 region: CASSLGTGTYNEQFF. The CDR3 DNA follows: TGTGCCAGCAGCTTAGGGACAGGGACCTACAATGAGCAGTTCTTC.

The V call is TRBV7-9, the J call TRBJ1-2; weak D call: TRBD1 (6 bases). Germline assignment: CDR1 SEHNR and CDR2 FQNEAQ (reference sequence). V was clipped by 0 bases and J by 3 bases, with 14 bases between them. The CDR3 extends over 16 amino acids. For the CDR3, the DNA is TGTGCCAGCAGCTTAGCGAGGGGGGTTTCATACTATGGCTACACCTTC. Protein sequence: CASSLARGVSYYGYTF.

This chain uses TRBV2 with TRBJ2-7, with 8 bases lining up with TRBD1. With 1 base clipped from V and 2 bases from J, the junction kept 1 base outside the gene matches. The germline CDR1 and CDR2 sequences are SNHLY and FYNNEI. The CDR3 totals 14 residues. CDR3 loop: CASSEGTGTYEQYF. The DNA for the CDR3 is TGTGCCAGCAGTGAAGGGACAGGGACCTACGAGCAGTACTTC.

The rearrangement links TRBV6-4 to TRBJ1-1; a weak D match, TRBD1 (6 bases). The germline V gene encodes CDR1 MRHNA and CDR2 SNTAGT. The CDR3 is 13 residues long. V gave up 4 bases and J gave up 9 bases, with 15 bases separating them. DNA for the CDR3: TGTGCCAGCAGTGTCGATCAACAGGGAAAAGCTTTCTTT. Translating it yields CASSVDQQGKAFF.

The V call is TRBV5-4, the J call TRBJ1-5; D gene ambiguous. Trimming removed 9 bases at V and 5 bases at J, with 15 bases between. Germline CDR1 reads SGHNT; CDR2 reads YYREEE (reference sequence). This CDR3 is 13 amino acids long. As DNA, the CDR3 is TGTGCCATGCAGACCGGACCTCATCAGCCCCAGCATTTT. The encoded protein is CAMQTGPHQPQHF.

The CDR3, as DNA: TGTGCCAGCAGCTTAGGGACATTGAGCTCCTACGAGCAGTACTTC. It translates to CASSLGTLSSYEQYF. The chain employs TRBV7-2 and TRBJ2-7; D might be TRBD1 (5 bases). Germline V gene sequence: CDR1 SGHTA, CDR2 FQGNSA. The CDR3 is made up of 15 amino acids. The V and J ends lost 1 base and 0 bases respectively, with 10 bases between them.

The chain joins TRBV6-6 to TRBJ1-6, with a tentative D call TRBD1 (6 bases). Between the trimmed V and J ends, which lost 4 bases and 5 bases, there was a span of 9 bases. Germline CDR1 is MNHNY and CDR2 is SVGAGI (reference sequence). The CDR3 totals 14 residues. The CDR3: CASSSQGHNSPLHF. DNA of the CDR3: TGTGCCAGCAGTTCTCAGGGGCATAATTCACCCCTCCACTTT.

The chain recombines TRBV27 with TRBJ2-7; the match to TRBD1 covers 8 bases. Germline lookup yields CDR1 MNHEY and CDR2 SMNVEV (reference sequence). V lost 5 bases to trimming and J lost 4 bases; unmatched junction nucleotides: 10. The CDR3 runs to 15 residues. This CDR3 is CASSLLADRVYEQYF. Here the CDR3 DNA reads TGTGCCAGCAGTCTCCTCGCGGACAGGGTATACGAGCAGTACTTC.

This clone was found a few times. The chain uses TRBV6-6 and TRBJ1-6; D remains unclear. Trimming stripped 5 bases from V and 0 bases from J, with 11 bases between. Germline V gene data show CDR1 as MNHNY and CDR2 as SVGAGI (reference sequence). There are 16 residues in the CDR3. This CDR3 reads CASSPTRSSYNSPLHF. The CDR3 DNA sequence: TGTGCCAGCAGTCCGACAAGGAGCTCCTATAATTCACCCCTCCACTTT.

By sample fraction, this clone is large (0.1 to 1%). V gene TRBV19 combines with J gene TRBJ2-7; maybe TRBD2 (6 bases). The CDR3 is 14 residues long. Germline V gene lookup returns CDR1 LNHDA and CDR2 SQIVND (reference sequence). Trimming pared 4 bases from V and 4 bases from J, leaving 14 bases between. CDR3 in DNA: TGTGCCAGTAGTACCCTAGCGACAGAATACGAGCAGTACTTC. As protein: CASSTLATEYEQYF.

The rearrangement joins TRBV28 to TRBJ2-3; 8 bases match TRBD1. V gave up 7 bases and J gave up 2 bases; unmatched junction bases: 8. There are 15 residues in the CDR3. Germline V gives CDR1 MDHEN, CDR2 SYDVKM. The CDR3 coding sequence is TGTGCCAGCAACCCGGACAGGGACAACACAGATACGCAGTATTTT. It encodes CASNPDRDNTDTQYF.

V usage is TRBV10-2 and J usage is TRBJ2-2; D is unclear. Germline CDR1 and CDR2: WSHSY and SAAADI. With 5 bases removed from V and 6 bases from J, the gap between germline ends came to 10 bases. The CDR3 extends over 13 amino acids. This CDR3 reads CASSPDTSGELFF. In DNA form, the CDR3 reads TGCGCCAGCAGTCCTGACACGTCCGGGGAGCTGTTTTTT.